This TCR beta chain was observed in a study of T-cell reconstitution after alpha-beta-depleted transplantation in children. Study results and limitations: Expanded clones from the graft, numbering several hundred, reportedly supplied alpha-beta T cells about two months after transplant. A year had passed since transplant, and T-cell counts and diversity by then came mostly from newly produced T cells.

A note on this clonotype: Its antigen is as yet unknown. Germline is not matched at one junction end, which may reflect a read error.

Unique molecular identifiers were used to barcode this TCRbeta library. Each CDR3 protein is one row after TCRdb ran MiXCR on the PCR reads. This table has about 1,000,000 distinct CDR3 sequences, 25% to 30% appearing once. The receptor's source is a boy in the first two years of life who had a stem cell transplant for SCID, so the T cells may come from the graft donor. Material: PBMCs, mostly from graft donor cells, obtained 360 days after TCRalphabeta/CD19-depleted stem cell transplant.

The CDR3 DNA is TGTGCCGGCAGTTCACCAGGGGCGACTAATGAAAAACTGTTTTTT. It codes for CAGSSPGATNEKLFF. This chain uses TRBV28 with TRBJ1-4, with D possibly TRBD1 on 6 matching bases. CDR3 size: 15 residues. Germline-derived CDR1 and CDR2 are MDHEN and SYDVKM.